Listed below are T cell receptor beta chains from one sample, sequenced in a study of blood T cells in healthy people across ages. A single record per CDR3 protein comes from TCRdb applying MiXCR to the 5' RACE reads. This sample carries some 370,000 distinct CDR3 sequences, about half of them seen once, and the ten largest clones take under 60%. Sequencing was performed on blood. The origin of the receptors is a man aged 55 to 70 in good health. CDR3s include the opening cysteine and the closing phenylalanine or tryptophan. D genes are given only for firm matches. Clone sizes are given selectively: once, few, many, or a class where the clone is expanded.

J,V,D,size,CDR3,DNA
TRBJ1-1,TRBV6-6,-,-,CASGYSRGGKGTEAFF,TGTGCCAGCGGTTACTCCCGAGGGGGGAAGGGGACTGAAGCTTTCTTT
TRBJ2-1,TRBV20-1,-,few,CSARGGPMRLNEQFF,TGCAGTGCTAGAGGGGGGCCTATGCGGCTCAATGAGCAGTTCTTC
TRBJ2-7,TRBV12-3/TRBV12-4,-,-,CASTRGGTDYEQYF,TGTGCCAGCACAAGGGGGGGGACAGACTACGAGCAGTACTTC
TRBJ2-7,TRBV3-1,-,-,CASSQDFPGQGVWREQYF,TGTGCCAGCAGCCAAGATTTCCCCGGCCAGGGTGTTTGGCGCGAGCAGTACTTC
TRBJ2-1,TRBV5-1,-,-,CASTVVETSSYNEQFF,TGCGCCAGCACCGTTGTGGAGACCTCCTCCTACAATGAGCAGTTCTTC
TRBJ2-7,TRBV4-2,TRBD1,few,CASSQKRQGEQYF,TGTGCCAGCAGCCAGAAGCGACAGGGTGAGCAGTACTTC
TRBJ2-1,TRBV9,-,few,CASSVGGDEQFF,TGTGCCAGCAGCGTAGGGGGGGACGAGCAGTTCTTC
TRBJ2-1,TRBV20-1,TRBD1,few,CSAISGTGTNEQFF,TGCAGTGCCATTTCCGGGACAGGCACTAATGAGCAGTTCTTC
TRBJ2-7,TRBV5-1,TRBD2,-,CASSRGGVYEQYF,TGCGCCAGCAGTCGGGGGGGCGTCTACGAGCAGTACTTC
TRBJ1-2,TRBV12-3/TRBV12-4,-,-,CASSFPTESYGYTF,TGTGCCAGCAGTTTCCCTACAGAGAGCTATGGCTACACCTTC
TRBJ2-7,TRBV20-1,-,-,CSPIRDGSYEQYF,TGCAGTCCTATCCGGGACGGGTCCTACGAGCAGTACTTC
TRBJ1-2,TRBV7-9,-,-,CASSTLNQGTGGYTF,TGTGCCAGCAGCACCCTTAACCAGGGAACTGGCGGCTACACCTTC
TRBJ2-5,TRBV9,TRBD2,few,CASSVGSGGTGAQYF,TGTGCCAGCAGCGTAGGTTCGGGAGGGACTGGGGCCCAGTACTTC
TRBJ2-5,TRBV7-2,-,few,CASNPRGTAGPQETQYF,TGTGCCAGCAATCCCCGGGGGACAGCGGGGCCACAAGAGACCCAGTACTTC
TRBJ1-5,TRBV20-1,-,many,CSARDNAGGSNQPQHF,TGCAGTGCTAGAGATAATGCCGGGGGAAGCAATCAGCCCCAGCATTTT
TRBJ1-4,TRBV6-1,-,-,CASLRGSHEKLFF,TGTGCCAGCCTCCGGGGGTCGCATGAAAAACTGTTTTTT
TRBJ2-5,TRBV11-2,TRBD2,few,CASSFGTSGGAQETQYF,TGTGCCAGCAGCTTCGGGACTAGCGGGGGGGCCCAGGAGACCCAGTACTTC
TRBJ2-1,TRBV29-1,-,-,CSVGTWNEQFF,TGCAGCGTCGGGACCTGGAATGAGCAGTTCTTC